This TCR beta chain stems from a study of PD-L1 blockade in urothelial cancer. Time point meaning: pretreatment peripheral blood. Sequencing used immunoSEQ multiplex PCR; TCRdb keeps in-frame clones, though not all of them. The profile shows around 71,000 clones, about 85% of them singletons. The source of this sequence is a man aged 35 to 55 with urothelial cancer. This sample comprised PBMCs, obtained around atezolizumab (anti-PD-L1) treatment.

The CDR3 DNA reads as TGTGCCAGCAGCCAAGATACTAGCGGGACCCTCACGGGCAATGAGCAGTTCTTC. It encodes CASSQDTSGTLTGNEQFF. V and J are TRBV4-2 and TRBJ2-1; 10 bases agree with TRBD2. Unmatched junction bases numbered 11, after V lost 0 bases and J lost 6 bases. The CDR3 spans 18 residues. From germline, CDR1 is LGHNA and CDR2 YNFKEQ.